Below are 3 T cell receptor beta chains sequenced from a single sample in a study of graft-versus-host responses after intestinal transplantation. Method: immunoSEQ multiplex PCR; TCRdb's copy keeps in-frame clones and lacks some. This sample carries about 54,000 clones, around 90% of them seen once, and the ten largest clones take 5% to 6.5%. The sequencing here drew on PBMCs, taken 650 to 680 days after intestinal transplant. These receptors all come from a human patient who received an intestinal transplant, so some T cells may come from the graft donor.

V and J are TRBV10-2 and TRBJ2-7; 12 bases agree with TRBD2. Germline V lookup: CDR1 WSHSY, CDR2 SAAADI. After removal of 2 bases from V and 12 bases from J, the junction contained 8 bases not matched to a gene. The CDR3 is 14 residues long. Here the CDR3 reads CASSETSGGLRRYF. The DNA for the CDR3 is TGCGCCAGCAGTGAGACTAGCGGGGGGTTAAGGCGGTACTTC.

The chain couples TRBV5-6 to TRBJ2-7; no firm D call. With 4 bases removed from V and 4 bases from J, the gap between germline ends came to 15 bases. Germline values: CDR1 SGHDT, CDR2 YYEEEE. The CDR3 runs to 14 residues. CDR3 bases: TGTGCCAGCAGCCCCATGACGGCCTCGTACGAGCAGTACTTC. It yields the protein CASSPMTASYEQYF. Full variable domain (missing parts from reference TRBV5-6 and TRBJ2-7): DAGVTQSPTHLIKTRGQQVTLRCSPKSGHDTVSWYQQALGQGPQFIFQYYEEEERQRGNFPDRFSGHQFPNYSSELNVNALLLGDSALYLCASSPMTASYEQYFGPGTRLTVT.

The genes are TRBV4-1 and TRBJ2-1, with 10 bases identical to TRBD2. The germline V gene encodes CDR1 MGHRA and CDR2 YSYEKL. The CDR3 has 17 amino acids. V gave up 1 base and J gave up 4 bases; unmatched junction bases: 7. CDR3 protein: CASSQVPSGGPYNEQFF. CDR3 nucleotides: TGCGCCAGCAGCCAAGTCCCTAGCGGGGGCCCGTACAATGAGCAGTTCTTC.